Below, 8 T cell receptor beta chains from the same sample are listed, as sequenced in a study of shared clonotypes between healthy human individuals. Repertoires were generated with immunoSEQ multiplex PCR, while TCRdb's copy carries only in-frame clones and drops some. This repertoire shows roughly 720,000 clones, roughly 91% found once; its top ten account for 34%. The material sequenced was memory CD8+ T cells from PBMCs. Subset noted: CD45RO+ cells pooled with CCR7-negative TemRA cells. These receptors were collected from a man aged 18 to 29 in good health. Some clones in this sample may be carry-over from other donors' samples.

This clone was detected once. The J gene is TRBJ1-1, the V gene TRBV7-2, with D maybe TRBD1 (5 bases). The V end was cut by 1 base, the J end by 0 bases, with 12 bases between. The CDR3 is made up of 16 amino acids. From germline, CDR1 is SGHTA and CDR2 FQGNSA. CDR3 amino acids: CASSLDNRLLNTEAFF. The CDR3 nucleotides are TGTGCCAGCAGCTTAGATAACAGGCTGCTGAACACTGAAGCTTTCTTT.

The chain recombines TRBV15 with TRBJ2-7, with D tentatively TRBD1 (5 bases). Trimming left V 3 bases short and J 3 bases short, with 18 bases between. The CDR3 is 16 residues long. Germline V gives CDR1 LNHNV, CDR2 YYDKDF (reference sequence). The CDR3: CATSSTLATEHYEQYF. DNA for the CDR3: TGTGCCACCAGCAGCACCCTGGCGACAGAACACTACGAGCAGTACTTC.

The rearrangement links TRBV30 to TRBJ2-5; 8 bases map to TRBD2. The J call may be mistaken, given a closer DNA end match to TRBJ2-7. CDR1 is GTSNPN and CDR2 is SVGIG in the germline V gene (reference sequence). This CDR3 is built from 15 residues. CDR3 sequence (DNA): TGTGCCTGGAGTGTACAAGCGGGGGAAGTCTACGAGCAGTACTTC. This sequence encodes CAWSVQAGEVYEQYF.

This clone was counted a single time. This chain joins TRBV11-2 and TRBJ2-5; D is possibly TRBD1 (6 bases). CDR1 is SGHAT and CDR2 is FQNNGV in the germline V gene. The CDR3 is made up of 14 amino acids. Trimming shortened V by 1 base and J by 7 bases, and 13 bases separated the two germline ends. The CDR3 DNA is TGTGCCAGCAGCTTAGCCAGGACCAGGGGGACCCAGTACTTC. It encodes CASSLARTRGTQYF.

This clone was counted once. V and J are TRBV7-9 and TRBJ2-7; 9 bases agree with TRBD2. In germline, CDR1 is SEHNR, CDR2 FQNEAQ (reference sequence). Trimming at V came to 0 bases and at J to 2 bases, leaving 8 bases not matched to a gene. The CDR3 consists of 17 residues. CDR3 in amino acids: CASSLALLAGLTYEQYF. CDR3 nucleotide sequence: TGTGCCAGCAGCTTAGCGCTCCTAGCGGGACTAACCTACGAGCAGTACTTC.

This clone came up once. This chain uses TRBV5-1 with TRBJ2-5, with D tentatively TRBD1 or TRBD2 (5 bases each). Germline loops: CDR1 SGHRS, CDR2 YFSETQ. Trimming removed 2 bases at V and 4 bases at J, with 12 bases between. This CDR3 comprises 14 residues. The CDR3 here is CASSFTGTPETQYF. For the CDR3, the DNA is TGCGCCAGCAGCTTCACCGGGACCCCAGAGACCCAGTACTTC.

J is TRBJ2-1 and V is TRBV4-3; 10 nucleotides align to TRBD1. The CDR3 contains 14 residues. J gave up 8 bases and V 6 bases, and 7 bases lay outside the gene matches. Germline lookup yields CDR1 LGHNA and CDR2 YSLEER. In DNA form, the CDR3 reads TGCGCCAGCAGTTCCCGGGACAGGGGTTATGAGCAGTTCTTC. This translates into CASSSRDRGYEQFF.

The chain carries TRBV4-3 and TRBJ1-2; D is possibly TRBD1 (6 bases). The CDR3 has 16 residues. Germline V lookup: CDR1 LGHNA, CDR2 YSLEER. V lost 3 bases, J lost 8 bases, and 22 bases lay in between. This CDR3 is CASSQDVGGRAGGYTF. The CDR3 DNA reads as TGCGCCAGCAGCCAGGACGTCGGGGGCAGGGCAGGAGGCTACACCTTC.